The present T cell receptor beta chain was sequenced within a study of vaccination effects on CD4 cells after COVID-19. Assay used: immunoSEQ multiplex PCR; TCRdb lists only in-frame clones, some missing. The sample yields 25,000 to 30,000 clones, 75% to 90% seen once. Antigen-specific CD4+ T cells expanded by the ViraFEST assay with viral peptide pools were then sequenced. Cultured cells yielded isolated CD4+ T cells after approximately nine days. Everyone in the study got two shots of either the BNT162b2 or mRNA-1273 vaccine. Testing of the vaccine recipients showed negative nucleocapsid antibodies and no prior SARS-CoV-2 infection. After approximately 2 million PBMC were placed in each well, they were cultured with 10 IU/ml IL-2 and roughly 10 ug/ml peptides. From germline, CDR1 is MDHEN and CDR2 SYDVKM. This CDR3 has 16 amino acids. Trimming removed 2 bases from V and 1 base from J, with 14 bases in between.

About this clone itself: Its antigen is currently unknown. The sample holds other DNA sequences that translate to the same CDR3.

Study conclusions and caveats: Clonal contraction was marked in infection- and vaccine-induced clones late after vaccination.

The sequencing here drew on CD4+ T cells from PBMCs cultured with SARS-CoV-2 spike peptides, taken after COVID-19 vaccination. V is TRBV28 and J is TRBJ1-2, with a tentative D call TRBD1 (6 bases). The receptor was isolated from a human donor who received a COVID-19 vaccine. Some clones in this sample may be carry-over from other donors' samples. CDR3 loop: CASSLVRGRFNYGYTF. CDR3 coding DNA: TGTGCCAGCAGTTTAGTCAGGGGACGATTTAACTATGGCTACACCTTC.